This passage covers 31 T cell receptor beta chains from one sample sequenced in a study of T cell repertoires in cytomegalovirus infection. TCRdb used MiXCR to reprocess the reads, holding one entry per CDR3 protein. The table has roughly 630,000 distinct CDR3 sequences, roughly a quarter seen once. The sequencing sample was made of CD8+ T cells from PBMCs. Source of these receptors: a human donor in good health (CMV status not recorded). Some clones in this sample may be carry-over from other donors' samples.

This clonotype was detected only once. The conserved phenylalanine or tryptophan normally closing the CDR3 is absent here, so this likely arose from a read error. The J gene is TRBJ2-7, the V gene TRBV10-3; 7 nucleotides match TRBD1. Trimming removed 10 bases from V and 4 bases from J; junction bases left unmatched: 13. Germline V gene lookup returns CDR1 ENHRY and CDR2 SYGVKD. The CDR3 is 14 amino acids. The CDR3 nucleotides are TGTGCCACCGTCACAGGGGACCTTGAGTACGAGCAGTACTCC. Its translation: CATVTGDLEYEQYS.

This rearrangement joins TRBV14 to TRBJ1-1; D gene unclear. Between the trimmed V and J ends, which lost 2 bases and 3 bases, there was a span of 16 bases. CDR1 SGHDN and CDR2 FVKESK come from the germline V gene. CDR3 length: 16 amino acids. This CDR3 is CASSQLMGGPYTEAFF. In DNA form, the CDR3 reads TGTGCCAGCAGCCAACTCATGGGAGGACCGTACACTGAAGCTTTCTTT.

For the CDR3, the DNA is TGTGCCAGCAACCACAGGGACCGCATGAACACTGAAGCTTTCTTT. Translated, it gives CASNHRDRMNTEAFF. V usage is TRBV14 and J usage is TRBJ1-1; D is possibly TRBD1 (6 bases). Germline assignment: CDR1 SGHDN and CDR2 FVKESK. The CDR3 loop spans 15 amino acids. The V end was cut by 7 bases, the J end by 0 bases, with 15 bases between. The whole variable domain, filled in from reference TRBV14 and TRBJ1-1, reads EAGVTQFPSHSVIEKGQTVTLRCDPISGHDNLYWYRRVMGKEIKFLLHFVKESKQDESGMPNNRFLAERTGGTYSTLKVQPAELEDSGVYFCASNHRDRMNTEAFFGQGTRLTVV.

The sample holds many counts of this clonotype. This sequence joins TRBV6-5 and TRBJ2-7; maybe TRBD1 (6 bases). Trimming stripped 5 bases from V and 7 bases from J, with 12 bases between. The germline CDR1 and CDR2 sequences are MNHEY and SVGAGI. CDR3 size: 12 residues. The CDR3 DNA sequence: TGTGCCAGCAGTCCTAACAGGGAGGAGCAGTACTTC. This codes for CASSPNREEQYF.

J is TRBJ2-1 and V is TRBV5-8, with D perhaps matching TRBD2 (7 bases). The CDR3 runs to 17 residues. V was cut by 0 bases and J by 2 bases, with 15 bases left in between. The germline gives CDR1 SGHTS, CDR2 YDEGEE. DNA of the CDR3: TGTGCCAGCAGCTTGGGGTCAGGCGGGGGCCCCTACAATGAGCAGTTCTTC. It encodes CASSLGSGGGPYNEQFF. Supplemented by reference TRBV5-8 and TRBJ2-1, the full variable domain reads EAGVTQSPTHLIKTRGQQATLRCSPISGHTSVYWYQQALGLGLQFLLWYDEGEERNRGNFPPRFSGRQFPNYSSELNVNALELEDSALYLCASSLGSGGGPYNEQFFGPGTRLTVL.

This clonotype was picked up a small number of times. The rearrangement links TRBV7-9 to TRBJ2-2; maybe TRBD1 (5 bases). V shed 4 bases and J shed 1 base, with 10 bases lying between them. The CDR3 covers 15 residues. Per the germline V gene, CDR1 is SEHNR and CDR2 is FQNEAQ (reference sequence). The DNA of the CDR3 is TGTGCCAGCAGCTGGGGCAAAGAGAACACCGGGGAGCTGTTTTTT. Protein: CASSWGKENTGELFF.

CDR3 region: CASSSNSGTDGRYEQYF. The CDR3 DNA follows: TGTGCCAGCAGCTCGAATTCCGGGACGGACGGGCGATACGAGCAGTACTTC. V and J are TRBV7-9 and TRBJ2-7; D tentatively reads TRBD1 or TRBD2 (5 bases each). The length of the CDR3 is 17 residues. Trimming removed 4 bases from V and 4 bases from J, with 23 bases in between. Germline CDR1 reads SEHNR; CDR2 reads FQNEAQ (reference sequence).

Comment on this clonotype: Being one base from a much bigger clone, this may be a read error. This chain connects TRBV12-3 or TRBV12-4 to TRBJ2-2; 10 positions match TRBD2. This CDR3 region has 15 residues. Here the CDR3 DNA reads TGTACCAGCAGTTTCCTAGCGGGGGAGCTCGGGGAGCTGTTTTTT. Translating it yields CTSSFLAGELGELFF.

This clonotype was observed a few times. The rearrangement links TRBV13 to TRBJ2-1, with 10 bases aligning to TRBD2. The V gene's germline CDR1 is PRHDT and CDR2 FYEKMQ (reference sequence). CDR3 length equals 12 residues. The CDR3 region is CAVSGGPGEQFF. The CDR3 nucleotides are TGTGCGGTTAGCGGGGGGCCCGGTGAGCAGTTCTTC.

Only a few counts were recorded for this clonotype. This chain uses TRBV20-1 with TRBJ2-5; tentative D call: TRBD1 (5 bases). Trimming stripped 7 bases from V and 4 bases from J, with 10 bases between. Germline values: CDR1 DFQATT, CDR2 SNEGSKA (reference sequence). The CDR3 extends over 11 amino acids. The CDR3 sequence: CSGRVAETQYF. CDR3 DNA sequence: TGCAGTGGCAGGGTCGCAGAGACCCAGTACTTC.

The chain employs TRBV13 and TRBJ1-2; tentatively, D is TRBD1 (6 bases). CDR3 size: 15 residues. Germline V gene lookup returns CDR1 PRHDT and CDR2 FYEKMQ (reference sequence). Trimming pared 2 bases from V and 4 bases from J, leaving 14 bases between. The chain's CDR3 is CASSLRGGEIYGYTF. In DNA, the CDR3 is TGTGCCAGCAGCTTAAGAGGGGGGGAAATCTATGGCTACACCTTC.

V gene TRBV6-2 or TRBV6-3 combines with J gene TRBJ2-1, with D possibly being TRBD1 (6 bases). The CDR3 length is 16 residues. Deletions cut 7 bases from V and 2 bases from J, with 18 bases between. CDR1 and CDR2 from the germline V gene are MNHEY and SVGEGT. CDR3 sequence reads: CASTFWAGAAYNEQFF. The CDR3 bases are TGTGCCAGCACCTTCTGGGCAGGGGCGGCCTACAATGAGCAGTTCTTC.

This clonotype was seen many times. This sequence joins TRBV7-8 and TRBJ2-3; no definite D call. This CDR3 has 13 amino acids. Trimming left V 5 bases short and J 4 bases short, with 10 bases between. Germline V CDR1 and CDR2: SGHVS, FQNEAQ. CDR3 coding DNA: TGTGCCAGCAGCCGAGTAAACCCAGATACGCAGTATTTT. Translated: CASSRVNPDTQYF.

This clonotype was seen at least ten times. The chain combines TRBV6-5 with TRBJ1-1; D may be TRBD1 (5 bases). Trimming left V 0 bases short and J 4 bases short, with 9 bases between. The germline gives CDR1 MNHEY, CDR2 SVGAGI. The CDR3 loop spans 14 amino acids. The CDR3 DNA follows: TGTGCCAGCAGTTACTCCGGGGCTGGCACTGAAGCTTTCTTT. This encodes CASSYSGAGTEAFF.

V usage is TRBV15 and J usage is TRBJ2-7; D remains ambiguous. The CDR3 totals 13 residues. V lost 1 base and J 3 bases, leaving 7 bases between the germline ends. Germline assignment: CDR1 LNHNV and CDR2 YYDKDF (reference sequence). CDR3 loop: CATSRGGVYEQYV. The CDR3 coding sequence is TGTGCCACCAGCAGAGGAGGTGTCTACGAGCAGTACGTC.

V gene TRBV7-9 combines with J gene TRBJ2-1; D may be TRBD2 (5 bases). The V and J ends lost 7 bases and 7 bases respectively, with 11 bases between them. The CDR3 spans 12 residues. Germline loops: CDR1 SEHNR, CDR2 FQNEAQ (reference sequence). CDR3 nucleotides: TGTGCCAGCACCCCCCCGGGAAATGAGCAGTTCTTC. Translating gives CASTPPGNEQFF.

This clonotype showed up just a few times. The CDR3 nucleotides read TGTGCCACCAGCGAAGACAGGAGTGAGCAGTTCTTC. Encoded protein: CATSEDRSEQFF. The chain carries TRBV15 and TRBJ2-1; tentatively, D is TRBD1 (6 bases). The germline V gene encodes CDR1 LNHNV and CDR2 YYDKDF (reference sequence). The CDR3 consists of 12 residues. The V and J ends lost 5 bases and 9 bases respectively, with 11 bases between them.

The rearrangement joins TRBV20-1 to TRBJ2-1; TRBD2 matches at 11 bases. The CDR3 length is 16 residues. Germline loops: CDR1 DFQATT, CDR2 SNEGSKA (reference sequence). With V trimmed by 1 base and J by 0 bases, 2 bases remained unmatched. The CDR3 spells CSARVSGGASYNEQFF. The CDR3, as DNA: TGCAGTGCTAGAGTTAGCGGGGGGGCCTCCTACAATGAGCAGTTCTTC.

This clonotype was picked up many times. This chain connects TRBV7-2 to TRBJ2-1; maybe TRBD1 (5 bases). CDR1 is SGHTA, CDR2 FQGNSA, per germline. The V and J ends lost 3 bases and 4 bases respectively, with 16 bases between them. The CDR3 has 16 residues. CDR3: CASSFALFDSYNEQFF. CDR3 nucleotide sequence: TGTGCCAGCAGCTTTGCCCTTTTTGACAGTTACAATGAGCAGTTCTTC.

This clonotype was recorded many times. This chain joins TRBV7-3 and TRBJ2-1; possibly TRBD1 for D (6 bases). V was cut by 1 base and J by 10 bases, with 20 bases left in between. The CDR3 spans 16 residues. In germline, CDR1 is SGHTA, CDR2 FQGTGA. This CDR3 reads CASSLSGTPNVEEQFF. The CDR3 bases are TGTGCCAGCAGCTTAAGTGGGACACCTAATGTGGAAGAGCAGTTCTTC.

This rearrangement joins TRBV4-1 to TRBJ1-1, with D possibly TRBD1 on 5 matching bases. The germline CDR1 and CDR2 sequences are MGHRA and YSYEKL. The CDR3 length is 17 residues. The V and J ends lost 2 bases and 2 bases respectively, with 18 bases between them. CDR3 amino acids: CASSQPIPRQINTEAFF. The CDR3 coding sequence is TGCGCCAGCAGCCAACCTATACCCCGACAGATAAACACTGAAGCTTTCTTT.

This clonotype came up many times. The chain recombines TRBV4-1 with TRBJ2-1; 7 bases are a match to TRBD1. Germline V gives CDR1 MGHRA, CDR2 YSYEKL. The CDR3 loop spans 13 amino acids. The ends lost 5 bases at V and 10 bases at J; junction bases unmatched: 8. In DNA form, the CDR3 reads TGCGCCAGCAGCGAAGGGGGCCCAGGGGAGCAGTTCTTC. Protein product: CASSEGGPGEQFF.

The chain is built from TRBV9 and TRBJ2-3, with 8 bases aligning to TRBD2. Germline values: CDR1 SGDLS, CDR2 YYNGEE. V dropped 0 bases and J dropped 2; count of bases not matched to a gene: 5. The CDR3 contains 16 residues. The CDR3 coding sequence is TGTGCCAGCAGCGTAGCGAGCGGGGGACTCACAGATACGCAGTATTTT. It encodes CASSVASGGLTDTQYF.

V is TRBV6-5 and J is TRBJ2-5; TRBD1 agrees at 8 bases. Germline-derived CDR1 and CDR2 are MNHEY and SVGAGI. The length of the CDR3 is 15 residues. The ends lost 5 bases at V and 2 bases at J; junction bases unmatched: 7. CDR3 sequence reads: CASSRTTGVQETQYF. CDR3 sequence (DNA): TGTGCCAGCAGTCGCACGACAGGGGTTCAAGAGACCCAGTACTTC.

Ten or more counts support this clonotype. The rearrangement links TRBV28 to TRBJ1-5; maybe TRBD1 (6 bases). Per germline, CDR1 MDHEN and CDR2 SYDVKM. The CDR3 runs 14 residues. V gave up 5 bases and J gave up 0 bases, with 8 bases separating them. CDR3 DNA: TGTGCCAGCAGTGGACAGTATAGCAATCAGCCCCAGCATTTT. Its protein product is CASSGQYSNQPQHF.

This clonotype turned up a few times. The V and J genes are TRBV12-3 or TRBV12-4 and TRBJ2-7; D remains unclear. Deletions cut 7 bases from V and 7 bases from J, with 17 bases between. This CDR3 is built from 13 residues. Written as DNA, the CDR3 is TGTGCCAGCACCGTCGCTCGGGTAGGGGAGCAGTACTTC. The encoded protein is CASTVARVGEQYF.

CDR3 DNA: TGTGCCAGCGTTGGGGGCAGGGGCGGAGTCGGGGAGCTGTTTTTT. The encoded protein is CASVGGRGGVGELFF. The chain joins TRBV6-5 to TRBJ2-2; tentative D call: TRBD1 (6 bases). The ends were cut back, 8 bases at V and 7 bases at J, with 20 bases in the middle. This CDR3 has 15 residues. Germline lookup yields CDR1 MNHEY and CDR2 SVGAGI.

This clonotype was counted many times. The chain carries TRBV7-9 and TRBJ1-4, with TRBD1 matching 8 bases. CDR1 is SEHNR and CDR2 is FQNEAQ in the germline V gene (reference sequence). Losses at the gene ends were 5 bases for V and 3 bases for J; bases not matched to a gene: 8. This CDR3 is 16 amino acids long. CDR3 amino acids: CASSGLQGEANEKLFF. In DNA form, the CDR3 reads TGTGCCAGCAGCGGCCTACAGGGGGAGGCTAATGAAAAACTGTTTTTT.

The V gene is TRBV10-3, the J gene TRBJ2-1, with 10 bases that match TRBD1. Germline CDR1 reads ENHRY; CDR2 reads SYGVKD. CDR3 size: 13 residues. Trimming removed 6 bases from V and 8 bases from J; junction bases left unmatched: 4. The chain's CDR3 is CAIRAGTGDEQFF. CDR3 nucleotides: TGTGCCATCAGAGCCGGGACAGGGGATGAGCAGTTCTTC.

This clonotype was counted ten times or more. CDR3 nucleotide sequence: TGTGCCAGCAGCTCCGAAGCGGGCTACGAGCAGTACTTC. Its protein is CASSSEAGYEQYF. The rearrangement links TRBV7-6 to TRBJ2-7, with D perhaps matching TRBD2 (6 bases). Germline V CDR1 and CDR2: SGHVS, FNYEAQ. Trimming stripped 4 bases from V and 3 bases from J, with 10 bases between. This CDR3 comprises 13 residues.

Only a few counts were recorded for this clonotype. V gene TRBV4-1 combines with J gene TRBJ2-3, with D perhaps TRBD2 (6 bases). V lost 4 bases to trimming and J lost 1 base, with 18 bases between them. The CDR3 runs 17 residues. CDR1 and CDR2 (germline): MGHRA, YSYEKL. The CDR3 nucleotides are TGCGCCAGCAGCCCCCTTCACCCCCCGGGGGGCACAGATACGCAGTATTTT. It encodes CASSPLHPPGGTDTQYF.